The rows below give T cell receptor beta chains drawn from one sample of a study of T cells in Graves' hyperthyroidism and ophthalmopathy. MiXCR, run by TCRdb on the multiplex PCR reads, gives a single entry per CDR3 protein. The sample includes 540,000 or so distinct CDR3 sequences, around 46% of them seen just once. Input material: peripheral blood or thyroid tissue (not recorded which). All receptors come from an adult woman with Graves' disease, either hyperthyroidism or ophthalmopathy (not recorded which). Each CDR3 is given with its conserved first and last residue. D genes are given only for firm matches.

d_gene: NA; j_gene: TRBJ1-2; v_gene: TRBV5-5; CDR3aa: CASSQNGGGYTF
d_gene: NA; j_gene: TRBJ1-1; v_gene: TRBV11-2; CDR3aa: CASSFGFGEAFF
d_gene: NA; j_gene: TRBJ1-4; v_gene: TRBV20-1; CDR3aa: CSAPEGSGLFF
d_gene: NA; j_gene: TRBJ1-4; v_gene: TRBV29-1; CDR3aa: CSGRAAHNEKLFF
d_gene: NA; j_gene: TRBJ2-7; v_gene: TRBV10-3; CDR3aa: CASSYGSRGAYEQYF
d_gene: NA; j_gene: TRBJ2-7; v_gene: TRBV19; CDR3aa: CASSTLKSEQYF
d_gene: NA; j_gene: TRBJ1-3; v_gene: TRBV3-1; CDR3aa: CASSQFLGDTIYF
d_gene: NA; j_gene: TRBJ1-5; v_gene: TRBV9; CDR3aa: CASSVGDDSNQPQHF
d_gene: NA; j_gene: TRBJ1-5; v_gene: TRBV15; CDR3aa: CATSRDGGTQPQHF
d_gene: TRBD2; j_gene: TRBJ2-5; v_gene: TRBV10-3; CDR3aa: CAISRSREMSETQYF
d_gene: TRBD1; j_gene: TRBJ2-7; v_gene: TRBV20-1; CDR3aa: CSATTGGVYEQYF
d_gene: TRBD2; j_gene: TRBJ2-7; v_gene: TRBV5-1; CDR3aa: CASSLGTTYEQYF
d_gene: NA; j_gene: TRBJ2-2; v_gene: TRBV9; CDR3aa: CASSEGGINTGELFF
d_gene: NA; j_gene: TRBJ1-5; v_gene: TRBV5-6; CDR3aa: CASTPPGTYEHF
d_gene: TRBD2; j_gene: TRBJ2-5; v_gene: TRBV20-1; CDR3aa: CSTAGLAEETQYF
d_gene: NA; j_gene: TRBJ1-2; v_gene: TRBV7-3; CDR3aa: CASSLLGGIGPTF
d_gene: NA; j_gene: TRBJ1-2; v_gene: TRBV7-2; CDR3aa: CASTRPGRPYGYTF
d_gene: NA; j_gene: TRBJ2-5; v_gene: TRBV29-1; CDR3aa: CSTRGPAETQYF
d_gene: TRBD1; j_gene: TRBJ2-5; v_gene: TRBV15; CDR3aa: CATRRTGQETQYF
d_gene: NA; j_gene: TRBJ1-5; v_gene: TRBV20-1; CDR3aa: CSASLGVGRNQPQHF
d_gene: NA; j_gene: TRBJ2-2; v_gene: TRBV7-3; CDR3aa: CASSFVAGELFF
d_gene: NA; j_gene: TRBJ1-3; v_gene: TRBV6-5; CDR3aa: CASSYSSGWGNTIYF